The subject of this entry is one TCR beta chain. The data are from a study of blood T cell repertoires in COVID-19. The CDR3 is 14 residues long. Trimming removed 4 bases from V and 8 bases from J; junction bases left unmatched: 10. Germline V gene sequence: CDR1 MGHRA, CDR2 YSYEKL. Sequencing was performed with immunoSEQ multiplex PCR; in TCRdb, only in-frame clones are kept and a portion is missing. The table has about 300,000 clones, approximately 89% seen once; the top ten hold roughly 2.9%. Each participant's cohort was designated according to participant-reported clinical history. Sequenced input: PBMCs or T cells enriched from blood (not recorded which). This clonotype originated in a woman in her forties or fifties who had been exposed to COVID-19. The chain carries TRBV4-1 and TRBJ1-2, with 7 bases aligning to TRBD1. The CDR3 loop is CASSRATGERGYTF. CDR3 nucleotides: TGCGCCAGCAGCCGAGCCACAGGGGAAAGGGGCTACACCTTC.